This T cell receptor beta chain emerged from a study of cytomegalovirus exposure and HLA in healthy donors. Study findings and constraints: Sequencing artifact likely explains a cluster of highly shared sequence variants.

PCR employed 60 Vbeta and 13 Jbeta primers. This table comes from immunoSEQ multiplex PCR, and its TCRdb copy is limited to in-frame clones, with some not included. This table has 150,000 to 200,000 clones, approximately 70% appearing once. The V gene lost 3 bases and the J gene lost 0 bases, with 8 bases spanning the gap. This CDR3 is built from 14 residues. CDR1 and CDR2 (germline): MNHEY, SMNVEV (reference sequence). Of note for this clone: Its specificity is not known.

The rearrangement links TRBV27 to TRBJ1-2; D is unresolved. The receptor comes from a woman in her twenties or thirties in good health and CMV-seronegative. The specimen was PBMCs. The CDR3 nucleotides read TGTGCCAGCAGTTTTGGGCAGTCTAACTATGGCTACACCTTC. Protein product: CASSFGQSNYGYTF.